This entry concerns a single T cell receptor (beta chain). Its matching antigen is unknown. The assay was immunoSEQ multiplex PCR, and TCRdb's table has in-frame clones only and misses some. The sample records about 24,000 clones, 85% being singletons. These data come from a study of OX40 agonist ivuxolimab in advanced cancers. Findings of the study overall: Expanded clones were, on average, more numerous among CD8+ T cells than CD4+.

Germline-derived CDR1 and CDR2 are SGHNT and YENEEA. V lost 2 bases and J 9 bases, leaving 5 bases between the germline ends. The CDR3 runs 11 residues. This receptor was obtained from an adult with an advanced solid tumor such as melanoma, head and neck, liver or kidney cancer. The starting material was CD4+ or CD8+ T cells sorted from blood, obtained in a trial of the OX40 agonist ivuxolimab. V is TRBV11-3 and J is TRBJ2-4; D unclear. CDR3 in amino acids: CASSLPGIQYF. The DNA of the CDR3 is TGTGCCAGCAGCTTACCTGGCATTCAGTACTTC.